This TCR beta chain is drawn from a study of PD-L1 blockade in urothelial cancer. Data came from immunoSEQ multiplex PCR; TCRdb stores just in-frame clones and leaves some out. The sample lists over 75,000 clones, 85% to 90% seen once, with about 15% in the top ten. V gave up 4 bases and J gave up 5 bases, with 15 bases separating them. The CDR3 is 14 residues long. Germline V gene data show CDR1 as SGHRS and CDR2 as YFSETQ. Regarding time point: pretreatment peripheral blood. Anywhere from 1 to 8 samples came from each patient, spanning pretreatment and on-treatment. Source: PBMCs, taken around atezolizumab (anti-PD-L1) treatment. The sequence was obtained from a man in his sixties with urothelial cancer. The V gene is TRBV5-1, the J gene TRBJ1-1; tentative D call: TRBD1 (6 bases). This CDR3 reads CASSELDRKTEAFF. Here the CDR3 DNA reads TGCGCCAGCAGCGAACTGGACAGAAAGACTGAAGCTTTCTTT.